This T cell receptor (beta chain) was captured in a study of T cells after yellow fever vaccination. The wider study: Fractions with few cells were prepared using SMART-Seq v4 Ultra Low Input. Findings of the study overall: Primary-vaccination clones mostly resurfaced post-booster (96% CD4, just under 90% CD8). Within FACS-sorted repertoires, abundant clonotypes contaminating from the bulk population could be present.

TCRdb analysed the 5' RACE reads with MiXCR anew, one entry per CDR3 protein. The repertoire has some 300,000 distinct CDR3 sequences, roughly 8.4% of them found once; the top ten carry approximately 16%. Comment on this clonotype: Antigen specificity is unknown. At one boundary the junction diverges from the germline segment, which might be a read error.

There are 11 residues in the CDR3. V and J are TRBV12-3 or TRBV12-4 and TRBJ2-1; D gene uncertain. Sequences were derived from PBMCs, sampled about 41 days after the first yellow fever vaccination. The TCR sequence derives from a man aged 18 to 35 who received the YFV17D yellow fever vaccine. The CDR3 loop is CASSKSDPPRF. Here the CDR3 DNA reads TGTGCCAGCAGTAAATCGGACCCGCCTCGGTTC.